This T cell receptor beta chain derives from a study of Tregs in tolerant kidney transplant recipients. Study conclusions and caveats: Expanding Tregs on activated donor B cells appeared to best identify donor-specific TCRbeta clones. Donor-specific Treg expansion exceeded global Treg expansion in tolerant patients, suggesting antigen drive.

Thawed PBMCs were FACS-sorted into unstimulated CD4+CD25+CD127- regulatory T cells, CD4+CD25- non-regulatory cells, CD4 and CD8 cells. A word on this clone: No antigen is known for it.

Sequencing used immunoSEQ multiplex PCR; TCRdb keeps in-frame clones, though not all of them. This sample has approximately 98,000 clones; nearly 90% occur once, and the top ten carry 0.34%. The CDR3 extends over 14 amino acids. V shed 0 bases and J shed 2 bases, with 8 bases lying between them. Per germline, CDR1 SGHDT and CDR2 YYEEEE. The receptor comes from a human donor who received a combined kidney and bone marrow transplant. The chain carries TRBV5-6 and TRBJ1-2; D is ambiguous. The sample consisted of CD4+ T cells from blood, taken before the transplant. In DNA, the CDR3 is TGTGCCAGCAGCTTGGCGGGTGGGAACTATGGCTACACCTTC. This codes for CASSLAGGNYGYTF.